This T cell receptor beta chain was identified during a study of cytomegalovirus exposure and HLA in healthy donors. Study at large: Sequencing of 150 million to 200 million T cells in an earlier analysis found about 120 million unique TCR beta sequences. Study conclusions and caveats: In a later analysis, most CMV-associated TCR beta chains appeared HLA-restricted.

Per the germline V gene, CDR1 is SGHTA and CDR2 is FQGNSA. Trimming cost V 8 bases and J 5 bases, with 13 bases left between them. CDR3 length: 12 residues. In the case of this clone: Its antigen is as yet unknown.

PCR used 60 Vbeta primers and 13 Jbeta primers. Here immunoSEQ multiplex PCR was the method, and the copy in TCRdb shows in-frame clones only, minus some. Among about 190,000 clones listed, around 86% were seen once. The origin of this receptor is a man aged 50-60 years in good health and CMV-seronegative. Source material: PBMCs. The J gene is TRBJ2-7, the V gene TRBV7-2; no definite D call. Here the CDR3 reads CASSRGLDEQYF. The CDR3 DNA follows: TGTGCCAGCTCTCGTGGGCTTGACGAGCAGTACTTC.